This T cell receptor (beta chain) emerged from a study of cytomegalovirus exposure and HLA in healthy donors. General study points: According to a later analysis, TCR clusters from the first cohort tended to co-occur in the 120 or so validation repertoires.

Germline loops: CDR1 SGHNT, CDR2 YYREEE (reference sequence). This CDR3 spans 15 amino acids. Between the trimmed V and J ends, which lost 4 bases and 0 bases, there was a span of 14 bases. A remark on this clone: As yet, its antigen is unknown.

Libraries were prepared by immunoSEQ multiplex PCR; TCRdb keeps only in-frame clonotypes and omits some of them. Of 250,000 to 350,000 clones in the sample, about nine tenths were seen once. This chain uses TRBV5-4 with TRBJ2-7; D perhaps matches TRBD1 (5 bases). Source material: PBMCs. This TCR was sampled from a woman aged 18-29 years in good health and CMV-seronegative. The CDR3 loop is CASSHHSDSSYEQYF. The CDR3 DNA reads TGTGCCAGCAGCCACCACAGTGACAGCTCCTACGAGCAGTACTTC.